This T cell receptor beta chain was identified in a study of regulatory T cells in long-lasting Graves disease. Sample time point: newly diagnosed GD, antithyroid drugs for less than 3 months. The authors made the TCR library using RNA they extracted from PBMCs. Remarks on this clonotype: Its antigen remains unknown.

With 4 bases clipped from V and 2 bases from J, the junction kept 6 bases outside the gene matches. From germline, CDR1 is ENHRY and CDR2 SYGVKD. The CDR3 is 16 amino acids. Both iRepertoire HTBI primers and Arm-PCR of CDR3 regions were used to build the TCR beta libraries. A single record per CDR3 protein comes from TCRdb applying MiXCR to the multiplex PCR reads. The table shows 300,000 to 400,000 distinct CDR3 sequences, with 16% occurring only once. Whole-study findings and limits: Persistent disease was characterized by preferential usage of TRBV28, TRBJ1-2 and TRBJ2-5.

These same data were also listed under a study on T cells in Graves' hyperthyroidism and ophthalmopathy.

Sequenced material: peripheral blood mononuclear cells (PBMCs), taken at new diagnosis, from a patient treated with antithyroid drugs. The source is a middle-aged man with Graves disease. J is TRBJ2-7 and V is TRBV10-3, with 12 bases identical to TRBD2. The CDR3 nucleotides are TGTGCCATCAGTGTCTCTAGCGGGGGGGCAACCTACGAGCAGTACTTC. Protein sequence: CAISVSSGGATYEQYF.